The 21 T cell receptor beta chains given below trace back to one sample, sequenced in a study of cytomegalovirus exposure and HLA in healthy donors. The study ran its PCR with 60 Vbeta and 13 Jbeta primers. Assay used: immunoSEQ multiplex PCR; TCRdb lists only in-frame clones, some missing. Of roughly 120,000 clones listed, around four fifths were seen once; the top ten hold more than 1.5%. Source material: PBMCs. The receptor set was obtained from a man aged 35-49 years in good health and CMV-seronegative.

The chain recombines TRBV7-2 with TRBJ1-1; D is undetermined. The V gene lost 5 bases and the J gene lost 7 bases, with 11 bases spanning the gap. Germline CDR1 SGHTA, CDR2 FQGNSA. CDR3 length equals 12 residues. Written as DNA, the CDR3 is TGTGCCAGCAGCCCCCGGCGGGGTGAAGCTTTCTTT. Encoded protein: CASSPRRGEAFF.

The CDR3 DNA follows: TGTGCCAGCAGGGAGATAGCGGGAGAGCAGTTCTTC. Amino acids: CASREIAGEQFF. The chain uses TRBV6-5 and TRBJ2-1, with 8 bases aligning to TRBD2. The CDR3 contains 12 residues. The trim removed 6 bases at V and 10 bases at J, leaving 5 bases unmatched. Germline assignment: CDR1 MNHEY and CDR2 SVGAGI.

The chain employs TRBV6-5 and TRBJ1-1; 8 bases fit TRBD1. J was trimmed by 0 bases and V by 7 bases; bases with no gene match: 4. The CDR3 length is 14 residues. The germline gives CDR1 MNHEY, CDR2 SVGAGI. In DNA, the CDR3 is TGTGCCAGCACGGACAGGGCGATGAACACTGAAGCTTTCTTT. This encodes CASTDRAMNTEAFF.

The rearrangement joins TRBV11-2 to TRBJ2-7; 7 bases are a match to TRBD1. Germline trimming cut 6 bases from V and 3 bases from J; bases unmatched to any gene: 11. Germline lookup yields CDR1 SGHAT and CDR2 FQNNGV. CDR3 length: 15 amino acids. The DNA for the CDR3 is TGTGCCAGCAGTACCCAACCGACAGGGATCTACGAGCAGTACTTC. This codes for CASSTQPTGIYEQYF.

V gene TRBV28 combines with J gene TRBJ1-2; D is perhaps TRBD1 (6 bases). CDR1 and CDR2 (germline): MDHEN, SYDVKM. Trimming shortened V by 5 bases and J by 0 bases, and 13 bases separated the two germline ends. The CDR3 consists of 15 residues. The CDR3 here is CASSTYREPNYGYTF. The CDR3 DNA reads TGTGCCAGCAGTACGTACAGGGAGCCTAACTATGGCTACACCTTC.

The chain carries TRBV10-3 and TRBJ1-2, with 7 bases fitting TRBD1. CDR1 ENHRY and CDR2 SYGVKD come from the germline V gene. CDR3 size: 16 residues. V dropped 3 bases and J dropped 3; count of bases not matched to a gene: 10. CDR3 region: CAISEEAGGLDYGYTF. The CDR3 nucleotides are TGTGCCATCAGTGAAGAAGCAGGGGGTTTAGACTATGGCTACACCTTC.

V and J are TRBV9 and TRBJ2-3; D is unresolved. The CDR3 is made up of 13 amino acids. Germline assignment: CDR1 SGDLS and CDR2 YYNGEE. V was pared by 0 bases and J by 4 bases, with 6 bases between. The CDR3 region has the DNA TGTGCCAGCAGCGTAGCGAGAGCAGATACGCAGTATTTT. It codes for CASSVARADTQYF.

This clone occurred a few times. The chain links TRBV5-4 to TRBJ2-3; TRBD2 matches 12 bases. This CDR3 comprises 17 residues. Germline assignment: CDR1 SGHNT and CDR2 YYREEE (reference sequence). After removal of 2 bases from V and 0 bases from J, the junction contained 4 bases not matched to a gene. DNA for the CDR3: TGTGCCAGCAGCTTATATCTAGCGGGAGGGAGCACAGATACGCAGTATTTT. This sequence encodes CASSLYLAGGSTDTQYF. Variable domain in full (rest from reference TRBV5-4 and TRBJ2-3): ETGVTQSPTHLIKTRGQQVTLRCSSQSGHNTVSWYQQALGQGPQFIFQYYREEENGRGNFPPRFSGLQFPNYSSELNVNALELDDSALYLCASSLYLAGGSTDTQYFGPGTRLTVL.

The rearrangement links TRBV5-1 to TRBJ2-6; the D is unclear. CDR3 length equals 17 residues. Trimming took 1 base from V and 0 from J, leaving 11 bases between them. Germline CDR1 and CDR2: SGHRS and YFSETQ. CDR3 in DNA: TGCGCCAGCAGCTTGCGTGGCGGCGACTCTGGGGCCAACGTCCTGACTTTC. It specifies CASSLRGGDSGANVLTF.

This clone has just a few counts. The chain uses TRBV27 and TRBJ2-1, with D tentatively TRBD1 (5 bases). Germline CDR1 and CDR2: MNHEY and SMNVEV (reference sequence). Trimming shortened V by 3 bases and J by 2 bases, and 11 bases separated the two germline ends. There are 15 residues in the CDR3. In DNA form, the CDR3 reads TGTGCCAGCAGTTTGGCGACAGCGACCTACAATGAGCAGTTCTTC. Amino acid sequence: CASSLATATYNEQFF.

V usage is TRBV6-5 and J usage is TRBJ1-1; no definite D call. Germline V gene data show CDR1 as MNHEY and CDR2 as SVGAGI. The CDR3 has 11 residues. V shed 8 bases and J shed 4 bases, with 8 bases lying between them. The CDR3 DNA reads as TGTGCCAGCGGCGCGGGCACTGAAGCTTTCTTT. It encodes CASGAGTEAFF.

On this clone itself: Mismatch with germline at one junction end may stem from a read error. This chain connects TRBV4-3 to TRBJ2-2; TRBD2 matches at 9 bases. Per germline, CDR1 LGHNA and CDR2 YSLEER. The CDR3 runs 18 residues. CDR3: CASGQDPAGGLNTGELFF. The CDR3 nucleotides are TGCGCCAGCGGCCAAGATCCGGCGGGAGGGCTCAACACCGGGGAGCTGTTTTTT.

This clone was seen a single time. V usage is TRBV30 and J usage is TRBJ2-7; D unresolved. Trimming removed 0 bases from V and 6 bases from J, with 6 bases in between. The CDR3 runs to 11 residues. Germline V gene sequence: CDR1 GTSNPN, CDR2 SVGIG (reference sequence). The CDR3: CAWSVLGEQYF. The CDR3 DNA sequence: TGTGCCTGGAGTGTACTTGGCGAGCAGTACTTC.

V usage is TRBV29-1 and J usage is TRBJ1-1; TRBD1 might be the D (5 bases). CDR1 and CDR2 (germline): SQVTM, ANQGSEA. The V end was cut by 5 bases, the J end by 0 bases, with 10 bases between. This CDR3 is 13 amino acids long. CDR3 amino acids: CSVRQSMNTEAFF. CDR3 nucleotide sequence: TGCAGCGTTCGACAGTCTATGAACACTGAAGCTTTCTTT.

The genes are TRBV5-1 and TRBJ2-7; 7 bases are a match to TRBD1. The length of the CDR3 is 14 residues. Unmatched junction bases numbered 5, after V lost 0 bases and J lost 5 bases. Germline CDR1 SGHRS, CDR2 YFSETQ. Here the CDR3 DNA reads TGCGCCAGCAGCTTGGCCAGGGGGAGAAACGAGCAGTACTTC. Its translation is CASSLARGRNEQYF.

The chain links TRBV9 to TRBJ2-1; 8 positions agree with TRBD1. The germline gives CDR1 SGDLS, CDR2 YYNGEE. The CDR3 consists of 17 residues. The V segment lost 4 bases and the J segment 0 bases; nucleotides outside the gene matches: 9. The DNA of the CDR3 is TGTGCCAGCAGCCCCAGATACAGGGGGAGCTCCTACAATGAGCAGTTCTTC. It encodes CASSPRYRGSSYNEQFF.

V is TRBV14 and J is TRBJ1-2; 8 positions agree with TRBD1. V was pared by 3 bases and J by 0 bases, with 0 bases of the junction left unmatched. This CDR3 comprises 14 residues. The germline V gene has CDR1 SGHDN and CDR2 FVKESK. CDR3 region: CASSQGQANYGYTF. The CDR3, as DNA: TGTGCCAGCAGCCAGGGACAGGCTAACTATGGCTACACCTTC.

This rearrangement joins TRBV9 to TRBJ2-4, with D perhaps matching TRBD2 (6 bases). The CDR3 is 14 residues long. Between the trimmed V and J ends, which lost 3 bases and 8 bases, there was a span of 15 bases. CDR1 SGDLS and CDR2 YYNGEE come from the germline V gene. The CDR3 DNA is TGTGCCAGCAGCGCGGACCGGGACTGGGACATTCAGTACTTC. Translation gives CASSADRDWDIQYF.

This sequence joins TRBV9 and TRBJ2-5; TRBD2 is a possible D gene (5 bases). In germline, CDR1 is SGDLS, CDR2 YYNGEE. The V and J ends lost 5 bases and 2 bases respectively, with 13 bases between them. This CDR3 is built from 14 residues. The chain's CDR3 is CASRRKDWQETQYF. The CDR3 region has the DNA TGTGCCAGCAGGCGCAAGGACTGGCAAGAGACCCAGTACTTC.

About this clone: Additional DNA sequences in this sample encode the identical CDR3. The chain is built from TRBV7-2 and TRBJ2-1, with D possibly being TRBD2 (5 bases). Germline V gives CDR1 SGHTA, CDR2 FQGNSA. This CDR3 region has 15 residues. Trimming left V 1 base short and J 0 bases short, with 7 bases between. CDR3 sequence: CASSLVGSSYNEQFF. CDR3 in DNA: TGTGCCAGCAGCTTAGTGGGGAGCTCCTACAATGAGCAGTTCTTC.

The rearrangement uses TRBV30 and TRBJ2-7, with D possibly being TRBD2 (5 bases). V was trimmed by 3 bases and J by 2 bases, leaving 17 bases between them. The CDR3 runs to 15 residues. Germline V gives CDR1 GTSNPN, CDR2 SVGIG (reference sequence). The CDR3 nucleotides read TGTGCCTGGAGATCCCCCGGGAAAAGTCCCTACGAGCAGTACTTC. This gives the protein CAWRSPGKSPYEQYF.